The present T cell receptor (beta chain) was sequenced within a study of human T cells and chemical hapten exposure. This clonotype occurred many times. Its antigen is not known. TCRdb reprocessed the RACE reads with MiXCR, giving one entry per CDR3 protein. Of about 54,000 distinct CDR3 sequences listed, 9.5% to 10% are singletons. The CDR3 is 18 amino acids. Trimming took 1 base from V and 4 from J, leaving 22 bases between them. Germline V gene lookup returns CDR1 KGHSH and CDR2 LQKENI. General study points: Relative to control repertoires, expanded TCRs gave rise to significantly more large CDR3 similarity clusters.

Time point noted: patch test 2, 6 weeks after DPC sensitization. Treatment of the sample: therapeutic diphenylcyclopropenone sensitization with weekly scalp DPC. Alopecia patients, 18 to 70 years old and DPC-suitable, served as donors. The chain employs TRBV18 and TRBJ1-2; possible D gene TRBD1, 5 bases. The receptor was isolated from a woman between 50 and 59 years old with alopecia areata. Some clones in this sample may be carry-over from other donors' samples. The material was whole blood, obtained in connection with sensitization to the hapten diphenylcyclopropenone (DPC). In DNA, the CDR3 is TGTGCCAGCTCACCACGTCTCACCGGGACGGCGTACGGCTATGGCTACACCTTC. This encodes CASSPRLTGTAYGYGYTF.